This TCR beta chain appears in the sequencing data of a study of T cells in Graves' hyperthyroidism and ophthalmopathy. Of note for this clonotype: Its antigen is currently unknown.

Study-wide results and limits: In blood, most of the thyroid clonotypes expanded above 0.001 were also present.

The CDR3 regions of TCR beta were amplified from RNA transcripts. First-round RT-PCR of the TCR CDR3 relied on the HTBI primer set. MiXCR, run by TCRdb on the multiplex PCR reads, gives a single entry per CDR3 protein. Here the sample spans roughly 180,000 distinct CDR3 sequences, over 8% being singletons. V was trimmed by 3 bases and J by 7 bases, leaving 12 bases between them. Germline V gene sequence: CDR1 GTSNPN, CDR2 SVGIG (reference sequence). This CDR3 has 12 residues. The chain couples TRBV30 to TRBJ1-1, with a tentative D call TRBD1 (6 bases). This clonotype was obtained from a woman aged 18 to 35 with Graves' hyperthyroidism that later progressed to Graves' ophthalmopathy. Sequences were obtained from blood. The CDR3 loop is CAWRVLRGEAFF. CDR3 DNA: TGTGCCTGGAGAGTCCTCAGGGGTGAAGCTTTCTTT.